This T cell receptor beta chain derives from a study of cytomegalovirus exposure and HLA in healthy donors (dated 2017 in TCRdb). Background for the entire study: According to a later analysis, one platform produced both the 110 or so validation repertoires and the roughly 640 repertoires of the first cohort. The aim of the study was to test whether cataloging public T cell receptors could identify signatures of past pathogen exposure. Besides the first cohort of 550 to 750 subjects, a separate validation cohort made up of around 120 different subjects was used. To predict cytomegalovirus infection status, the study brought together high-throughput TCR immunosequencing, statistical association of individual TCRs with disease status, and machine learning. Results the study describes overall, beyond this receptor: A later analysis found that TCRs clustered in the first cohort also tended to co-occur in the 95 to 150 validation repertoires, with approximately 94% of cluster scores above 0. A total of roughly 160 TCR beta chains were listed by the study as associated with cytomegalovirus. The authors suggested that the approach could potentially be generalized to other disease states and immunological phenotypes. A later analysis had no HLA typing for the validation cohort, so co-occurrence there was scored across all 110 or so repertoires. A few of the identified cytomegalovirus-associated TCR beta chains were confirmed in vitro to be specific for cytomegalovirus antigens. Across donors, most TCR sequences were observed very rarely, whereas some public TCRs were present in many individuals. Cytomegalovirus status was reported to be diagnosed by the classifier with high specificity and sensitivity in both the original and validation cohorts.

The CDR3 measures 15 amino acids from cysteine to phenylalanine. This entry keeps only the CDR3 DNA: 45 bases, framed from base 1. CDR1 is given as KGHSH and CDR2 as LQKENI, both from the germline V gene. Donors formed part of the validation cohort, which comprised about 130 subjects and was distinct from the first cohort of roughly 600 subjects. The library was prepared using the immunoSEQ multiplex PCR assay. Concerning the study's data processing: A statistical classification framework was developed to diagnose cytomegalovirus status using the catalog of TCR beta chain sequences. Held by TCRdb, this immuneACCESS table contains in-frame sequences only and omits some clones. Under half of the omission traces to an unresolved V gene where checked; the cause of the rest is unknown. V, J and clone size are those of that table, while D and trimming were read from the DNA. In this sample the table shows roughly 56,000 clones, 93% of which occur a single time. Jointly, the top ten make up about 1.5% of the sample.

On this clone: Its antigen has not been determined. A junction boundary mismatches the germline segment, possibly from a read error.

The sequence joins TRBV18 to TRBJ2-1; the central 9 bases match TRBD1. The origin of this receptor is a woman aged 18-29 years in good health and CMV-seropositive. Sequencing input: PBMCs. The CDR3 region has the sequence CASSPFELQGAHWIF. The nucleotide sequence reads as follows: TGTGCCAGCTCACCATTCGAATTACAGGGGGCGCATTGGATCTTC.